These 10 T cell receptor beta chains share one sample of origin, sequenced in a study of OX40 agonist ivuxolimab in advanced cancers. Only in-frame clones appear in the TCRdb table, and some are missing; sequencing was by immunoSEQ multiplex PCR. The sample yields about 58,000 clones, approximately 89% seen once. Sequencing used CD4+ or CD8+ T cells sorted from blood, obtained in a trial of the OX40 agonist ivuxolimab. These receptors were taken from an adult with an advanced solid tumor such as melanoma, head and neck, liver or kidney cancer.

V and J are TRBV28 and TRBJ2-5; tentative D call: TRBD1 (6 bases). TRBJ2-7 explains the end of the DNA better; the J call may be wrong. This CDR3 comprises 14 residues. CDR1 is MDHEN, CDR2 SYDVKM, per germline. CDR3 DNA sequence: TGTGCCAGCAGCTCAGGAACAGGGCCCTACGAGCAGTACTTC. The encoded protein is CASSSGTGPYEQYF.

The chain joins TRBV18 to TRBJ1-2; D is possibly TRBD1 (6 bases). V was pared by 4 bases and J by 0 bases, with 12 bases between. Germline V lookup: CDR1 KGHSH, CDR2 LQKENI. This CDR3 spans 15 amino acids. The CDR3 nucleotides read TGTGCCAGCTCACAAGAAGGACAGACTAACTATGGCTACACCTTC. It is translated as CASSQEGQTNYGYTF.

This chain links TRBV30 with TRBJ1-4; 8 positions match TRBD1. The CDR3 runs 13 residues. In germline, CDR1 is GTSNPN, CDR2 SVGIG (reference sequence). The ends lost 3 bases at V and 7 bases at J; junction bases unmatched: 4. The CDR3 is CAWRGTGIEKLFF. The CDR3 DNA is TGTGCCTGGAGGGGGACAGGAATTGAAAAACTGTTTTTT.

The V and J genes are TRBV6-5 and TRBJ2-3; D remains ambiguous. Germline assignment: CDR1 MNHEY and CDR2 SVGAGI. V lost 10 bases and J 6 bases, leaving 17 bases between the germline ends. CDR3 length equals 13 residues. CDR3 loop: CATALLLQDTQYF. The CDR3 coding sequence is TGTGCCACCGCTCTCTTACTCCAGGATACGCAGTATTTT.

This clone is a singleton in its sample. The J gene is TRBJ2-7, the V gene TRBV18, with 7 nucleotides matching TRBD1. This CDR3 spans 14 amino acids. The germline gives CDR1 KGHSH, CDR2 LQKENI. Trimming took 2 bases from V and 5 from J; bases not matched to a gene: 6. This chain's CDR3 is CASSPFRGQDEQYF. The CDR3 nucleotides are TGTGCCAGCTCACCATTTAGGGGGCAGGACGAGCAGTACTTC. Based on the CDR3 plus reference TRBV18 and TRBJ2-7, the full variable domain is NAGVMQNPRHLVRRRGQEARLRCSPMKGHSHVYWYRQLPEEGLKFMVYLQKENIIDESGMPKERFSAEFPKEGPSILRIQQVVRGDSAAYFCASSPFRGQDEQYFGPGTRLTVT.

This clone has a handful of counts. V usage is TRBV28 and J usage is TRBJ2-7; TRBD2 aligns across 7 bases. The junction had 9 bases not matched to a gene; V was cut back by 10 bases and J by 3 bases. The CDR3 loop spans 13 amino acids. Germline V gene sequence: CDR1 MDHEN, CDR2 SYDVKM. CDR3 nucleotide sequence: TGTGCCACGTTCGGCGGCGGGAGCTACGAGCAGTACTTC. It yields the protein CATFGGGSYEQYF. Full variable domain (missing parts from reference TRBV28 and TRBJ2-7): DVKVTQSSRYLVKRTGEKVFLECVQDMDHENMFWYRQDPGLGLRLIYFSYDVKMKEKGDIPEGYSVSREKKERFSLILESASTNQTSMYLCATFGGGSYEQYFGPGTRLTVT.

V gene TRBV27 combines with J gene TRBJ1-4; D perhaps matches TRBD1 (6 bases). The germline gives CDR1 MNHEY, CDR2 SMNVEV (reference sequence). V dropped 3 bases and J dropped 8 bases, with 19 bases sitting between them. The CDR3 covers 16 residues. This chain's CDR3 is CASSFKPSGVREKLFF. CDR3 bases: TGTGCCAGCAGTTTCAAACCCTCAGGGGTTCGGGAAAAACTGTTTTTT.

The chain is built from TRBV6-4 and TRBJ1-1, with D unclear. The CDR3 contains 13 residues. Deletions cut 0 bases from V and 5 bases from J, with 7 bases between. CDR1 and CDR2 (germline): MRHNA, SNTAGT. In DNA form, the CDR3 reads TGTGCCAGCAGTGACTCGATGGGTACTGAAGCTTTCTTT. Its translation: CASSDSMGTEAFF.

The rearrangement links TRBV6-5 to TRBJ2-7; D is possibly TRBD2 (5 bases). This CDR3 is 15 amino acids long. The germline V gene encodes CDR1 MNHEY and CDR2 SVGAGI. Trimming took 6 bases from V and 3 from J, leaving 18 bases between them. In nucleotides, the CDR3 is TGTGCCAGCAGACTGGAGGAGAGGCCTTTCTACGAGCAGTACTTC. It yields the protein CASRLEERPFYEQYF.

The chain has TRBV23-1 and TRBJ1-4, with D possibly TRBD1 on 5 matching bases. TRBV23-1 is filed as an ORF, its function uncertain. The V end lost 7 bases, the J end lost 5 bases, and 11 bases lay between the germline ends. The CDR3 has 13 amino acids. CDR3: CASTPGRNEKLFF. The DNA of the CDR3 is TGCGCCAGCACTCCGGGACGGAATGAAAAACTGTTTTTT.